These 7 T cell receptor beta chains share one sample of origin, sequenced in a study of CD8+CD57+ T cells in acquired aplastic anemia. TCR beta VDJ and CDR3 profiles were obtained from a genomic DNA template. TCRdb ran MiXCR on the reads and lists one entry per CDR3 protein. The sample contains around 250,000 distinct CDR3 sequences, 56% of which appear only once. Source material: sorted CD4+, CD8+, or CD8+CD57+ T cells (not recorded which) from PBMCs. These receptors were taken from a human donor with severe aplastic anemia or a healthy control (not recorded which).

This clonotype was seen ten or more times. This chain connects TRBV5-1 to TRBJ2-7; TRBD2 is a possible D gene (5 bases). This CDR3 has 12 residues. Trimming cost V 2 bases and J 7 bases, with 10 bases left between them. CDR1 and CDR2 from the germline V gene are SGHRS and YFSETQ. DNA for the CDR3: TGCGCCAGCAGCTTACTAGGACCGGAGCAGTACTTC. Encoded protein: CASSLLGPEQYF.

The rearrangement joins TRBV2 to TRBJ1-5; D is ambiguous. The germline V gene has CDR1 SNHLY and CDR2 FYNNEI. This CDR3 spans 16 amino acids. Trimming took 3 bases from V and 7 from J, leaving 19 bases between them. The CDR3 region is CASSEGDVRVGQPQHF. The CDR3 DNA sequence: TGTGCCAGCAGTGAGGGCGATGTGAGGGTTGGCCAGCCCCAGCATTTT.

This clonotype was counted between two and nine times. This chain joins TRBV15 and TRBJ2-1; 10 bases are a match to TRBD2. This CDR3 comprises 15 residues. The junction had 5 bases not matched to a gene; V was cut back by 4 bases and J by 5 bases. Germline CDR1 and CDR2: LNHNV and YYDKDF (reference sequence). CDR3 sequence: CATSTRTSGDNEQFF. Here the CDR3 DNA reads TGTGCCACCAGCACGCGGACTAGCGGAGACAATGAGCAGTTCTTC.

This clonotype was observed many times. The chain links TRBV11-1 to TRBJ2-1, with TRBD2 matching over 7 bases. In germline, CDR1 is SGHAT, CDR2 FQDESV (reference sequence). V was clipped by 4 bases and J by 0 bases; unmatched bases: 15. This CDR3 has 19 amino acids. The CDR3 coding sequence is TGTGCCAGCAGCTCCCTCAGGAGTAGCGGGCTTAGCTCCTACAATGAGCAGTTCTTC. It is translated as CASSSLRSSGLSSYNEQFF. Together with reference TRBV11-1 and TRBJ2-1, the CDR3 gives the full variable domain: EAEVAQSPRYKITEKSQAVAFWCDPISGHATLYWYRQILGQGPELLVQFQDESVVDDSQLPKDRFSAERLKGVDSTLKIQPAELGDSAMYLCASSSLRSSGLSSYNEQFFGPGTRLTVL.

The chain carries TRBV15 and TRBJ1-6, with D possibly being TRBD1 (6 bases). Trimming stripped 3 bases from V and 7 bases from J, with 13 bases between. The CDR3 sequence is 15 residues long. The V gene's germline CDR1 is LNHNV and CDR2 YYDKDF (reference sequence). The CDR3: CATSSLQGGNSPLHF. Here the CDR3 DNA reads TGTGCCACCAGCAGCCTACAGGGAGGGAATTCACCCCTCCACTTT. The whole variable domain, filled in from reference TRBV15 and TRBJ1-6, reads DAMVIQNPRYQVTQFGKPVTLSCSQTLNHNVMYWYQQKSSQAPKLLFHYYDKDFNNEADTPDNFQSRRPNTSFCFLDIRSPGLGDTAMYLCATSSLQGGNSPLHFGNGTRLTVT.

The chain uses TRBV5-1 and TRBJ2-7, with D uncertain. The CDR3 is 15 residues long. V was clipped by 7 bases and J by 0 bases, with 17 bases between them. The germline V gene has CDR1 SGHRS and CDR2 YFSETQ. DNA for the CDR3: TGCGCCAGCGCCCCGCTCCCCGCGAGCTCCTACGAGCAGTACTTC. This sequence encodes CASAPLPASSYEQYF.

As concerns this clonotype: At one of its ends the junction is not consistent with the germline gene, which may arise from a read error. The DNA for the CDR3 is TGTGCTAGCAGCTTGGCAGGGGACTACGAGCAGTACTTC. Amino acids: CASSLAGDYEQYF. The chain combines TRBV7-7 with TRBJ2-7, with a tentative D call TRBD1 (6 bases). CDR3 length: 13 amino acids. CDR1 and CDR2 (germline): SSHAT, FNYEAQ (reference sequence).